This TCR beta chain is drawn from a study of T-cell memory formation after mild COVID-19. Whole-study findings and limits: Mostly located in CM and EM were contracting CD4+ clones, with contracting CD8+ clones located in EMRA. Pre-infection memory harbored some responding clones, suggesting cross-reactive memory joined.

Germline values: CDR1 DFQATT, CDR2 SNEGSKA (reference sequence). The CDR3 extends over 16 amino acids. The V and J ends lost 5 bases and 6 bases, in that order; junction bases with no gene match: 14. cDNA libraries for TCR alpha and TCR beta, carrying sample barcodes and UMIs, came from 5'RACE with constant-segment primers. TCRdb analysed the 5' RACE reads with MiXCR anew, one entry per CDR3 protein. Of hundreds of thousands of distinct CDR3 sequences listed, around 21% are singletons. Concerning this clonotype: Its antigen is unidentified.

This receptor was obtained from an adult woman who had mild COVID-19 (a few samples of this study predate the infection). Cell type and time point are not known. The sequenced material came from PBMCs or a T cell subset sorted from them (not recorded which). The rearrangement links TRBV20-1 to TRBJ2-7, with TRBD2 matching 12 bases. The CDR3 protein is CSASGTSGWRSSEQYF. CDR3 sequence (DNA): TGCAGTGCTTCCGGGACTAGCGGGTGGCGGTCAAGCGAGCAGTACTTC.